This TCR beta chain emerged from a study of tumor-infiltrating lymphocytes in primary liver carcinoma. As concerns this clonotype: One junction end disagrees with the germline gene, perhaps due to a read error.

Taking about 19-31 mg of unsorted bulk tissue, the authors co-extracted RNA and DNA. Constant-region priming of approximately 500 ng total RNA yielded TCR beta cDNA. Generation of the TCR beta libraries relied on three nested multiplex PCR rounds using slightly modified ARM-PCR. In the first two PCR rounds, TRBV1-TRBV30 forward primers were paired with a C-beta reverse primer, and each round lasted approximately 9 cycles. MiXCR, run by TCRdb on the multiplex PCR reads, gives a single entry per CDR3 protein. The sample has more than 30,000 distinct CDR3 sequences; over 60% are singletons. CDR3 length: 15 amino acids. Germline assignment: CDR1 SGHAT and CDR2 FQDESV (reference sequence).

This receptor was obtained from a man between 35 and 55 years old with primary liver carcinoma and hepatitis B virus infection. The genes are TRBV11-1 and TRBJ2-2, with 7 nucleotides matching TRBD1. The sequenced sample consisted of liver tumor tissue from sampling region 5. Subset meaning: tumor region T5, tumor centre. In DNA, the CDR3 is TGTGCCAACAGCTCCAGGGGGTCGTCCACCGGGGAGCTGTTTTTT. Its translation: CANSSRGSSTGELFF.